This TCR beta chain was observed in a study of blood T cell repertoires in COVID-19. Looking at the study overall: Sites in the United States, Italy and Spain provided acute and convalescent COVID-19 samples.

Some clones are missing from TCRdb's copy, which holds only in-frame ones; the method was immunoSEQ multiplex PCR. The sample lists 350,000 or so clones; 85% to 90% were seen once. The CDR3 consists of 15 residues. The germline V gene has CDR1 GTSNPN and CDR2 SVGIG (reference sequence). The V and J ends lost 0 bases and 10 bases respectively, with 19 bases between them. The gene calls are TRBV30 and TRBJ1-3; tentatively, D is TRBD1 (5 bases). What was sequenced was peripheral blood. The clonotype was recovered from a man aged 18 to 35 with active or convalescent COVID-19. The CDR3 reads CAWSVGRAGALTIYF. The CDR3 region has the DNA TGTGCCTGGAGTGTAGGCAGGGCGGGAGCTCTGACCATATATTTT.